The next 4 T cell receptor beta chains were all read from a single sample in a study of ipilimumab plus nivolumab after autologous stem cell transplantation (dated by TCRdb to about 2021). Receptor libraries were prepared by the immunoSEQ multiplex PCR assay. TCRdb's version of the immuneACCESS table is confined to in-frame rearrangements and falls short of the full clone set. An unresolved V gene accounts for under half of the shortfall where checked; the remainder is of unknown origin. A total of 20,000 to 25,000 clones appear in this sample, nearly 75% of them only once. The ten top clones hold around 25% of the sample. The source was PBMCs, collected in a trial of ipilimumab plus nivolumab as post-transplant consolidation. These receptors were taken from a male donor with diffuse large B-cell lymphoma.

The chain joins TRBV5-4 to TRBJ1-4; D possibly corresponds to TRBD1 (5 bases). In germline, CDR1 is SGHNT, CDR2 YYREEE (reference sequence). Trimming took 4 bases from V and 6 from J, leaving 13 bases between them. The CDR3 consists of 14 residues. The CDR3 here is CASSQQVEDEKLFF. CDR3 nucleotide sequence: TGTGCCAGCAGCCAACAGGTGGAGGATGAAAAACTGTTTTTT.

This clone has only a few counts. The V and J genes are TRBV15 and TRBJ2-7, with D perhaps being TRBD1 or TRBD2 (6 bases each). V lost 0 bases and J 6 bases, leaving 12 bases between the germline ends. Per the germline V gene, CDR1 is LNHNV and CDR2 is YYDKDF (reference sequence). This CDR3 region has 14 residues. The CDR3 loop is CATSRDLQGLEQYF. CDR3 in DNA: TGTGCCACCAGCAGAGACTTACAGGGACTCGAGCAGTACTTC.

This clone was seen a few times. The chain is built from TRBV5-1 and TRBJ2-3, with 12 bases that match TRBD2. CDR3 size: 17 residues. Germline-derived CDR1 and CDR2 are SGHRS and YFSETQ. J was trimmed by 0 bases and V by 0 bases; bases with no gene match: 2. CDR3: CASSLGTSGASTDTQYF. CDR3 in DNA: TGCGCCAGCAGCTTGGGGACTAGCGGGGCTAGCACAGATACGCAGTATTTT.

The rearrangement joins TRBV11-2 to TRBJ2-3; D unclear. V dropped 5 bases and J dropped 4 bases, with 4 bases sitting between them. This CDR3 has 11 amino acids. Germline V gene data show CDR1 as SGHAT and CDR2 as FQNNGV. CDR3 residues: CASSLADTQYF. In nucleotides, the CDR3 is TGTGCCAGCAGCCTGGCAGATACGCAGTATTTT.